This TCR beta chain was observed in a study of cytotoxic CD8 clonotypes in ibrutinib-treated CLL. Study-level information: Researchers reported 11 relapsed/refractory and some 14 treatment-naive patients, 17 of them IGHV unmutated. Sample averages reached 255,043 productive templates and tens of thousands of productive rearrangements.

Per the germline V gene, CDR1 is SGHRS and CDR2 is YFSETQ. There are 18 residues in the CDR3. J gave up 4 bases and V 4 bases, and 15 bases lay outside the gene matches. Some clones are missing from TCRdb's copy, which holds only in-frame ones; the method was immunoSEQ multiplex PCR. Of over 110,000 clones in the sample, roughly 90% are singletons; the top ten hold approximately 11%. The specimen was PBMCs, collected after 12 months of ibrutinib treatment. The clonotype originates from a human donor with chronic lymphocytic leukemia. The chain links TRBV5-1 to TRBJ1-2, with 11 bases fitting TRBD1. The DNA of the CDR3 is TGCGCCAGCAGCCTAAATCCCGGACAGGGGGCGAGGGTCTATGGCTACACCTTC. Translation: CASSLNPGQGARVYGYTF.